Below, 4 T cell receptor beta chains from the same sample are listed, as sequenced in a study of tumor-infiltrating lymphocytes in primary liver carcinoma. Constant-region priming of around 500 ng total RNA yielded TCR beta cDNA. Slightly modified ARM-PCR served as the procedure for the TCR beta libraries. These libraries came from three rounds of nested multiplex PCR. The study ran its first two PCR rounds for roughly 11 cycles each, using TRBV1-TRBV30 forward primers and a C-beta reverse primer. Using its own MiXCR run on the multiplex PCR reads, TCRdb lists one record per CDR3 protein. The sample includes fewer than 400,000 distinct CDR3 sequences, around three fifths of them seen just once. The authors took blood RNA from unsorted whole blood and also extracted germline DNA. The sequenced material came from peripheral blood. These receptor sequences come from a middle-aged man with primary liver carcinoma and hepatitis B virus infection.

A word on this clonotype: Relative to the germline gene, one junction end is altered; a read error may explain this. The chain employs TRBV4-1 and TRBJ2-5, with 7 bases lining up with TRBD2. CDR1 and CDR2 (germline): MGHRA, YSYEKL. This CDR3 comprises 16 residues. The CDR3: CASRQDTGGGGETQYF. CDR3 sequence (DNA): TGCGCCAGCAGACAAGATACGGGGGGTGGGGGAGAGACCCAGTACTTC.

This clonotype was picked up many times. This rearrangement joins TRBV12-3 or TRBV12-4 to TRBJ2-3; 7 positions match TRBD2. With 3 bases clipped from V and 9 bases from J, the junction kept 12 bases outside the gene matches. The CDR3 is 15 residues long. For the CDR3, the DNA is TGTGCCAGCAGTTTGAGAGGGAGGGTACGAGAGACGCAGTATTTT. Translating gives CASSLRGRVRETQYF.

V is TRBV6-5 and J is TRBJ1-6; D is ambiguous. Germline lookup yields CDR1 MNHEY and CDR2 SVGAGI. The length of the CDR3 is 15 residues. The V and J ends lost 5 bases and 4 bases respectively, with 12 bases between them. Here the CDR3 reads CASSATGVYNSPLHF. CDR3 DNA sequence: TGTGCCAGCAGTGCTACCGGGGTGTATAATTCACCCCTCCACTTT.

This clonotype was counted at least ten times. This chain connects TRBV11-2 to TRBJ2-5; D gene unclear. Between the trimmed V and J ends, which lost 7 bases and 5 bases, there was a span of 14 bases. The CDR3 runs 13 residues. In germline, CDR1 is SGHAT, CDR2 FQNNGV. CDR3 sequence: CASTLPGAETQYF. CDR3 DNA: TGTGCCAGCACCCTCCCCGGAGCCGAGACCCAGTACTTC.